This T cell receptor beta chain derives from a study of T cell repertoires in aging, cancer and after chemotherapy. As for the study in general: Donors were grouped into six age bands spanning 30 or younger through 70 or older.

CDR3 length: 15 residues. Trimming removed 8 bases at V and 3 bases at J, with 16 bases between. Germline CDR1 MRHNA, CDR2 SNTAGT. A mixed TRB-A/B primer pool amplified rearranged TRB by multiplex touch-down PCR. TCRdb processed the multiplex PCR reads anew with MiXCR; each CDR3 protein has one entry. In the table there are about 3,200 distinct CDR3 sequences, 35% of which are singletons. Amplification of TCR beta used genomic DNA extracted from peripheral blood. There are a few counts of this clonotype. V usage is TRBV6-4 and J usage is TRBJ1-4; a possible D gene is TRBD1 (6 bases). Sequenced material: blood. This TCR was sampled from a human donor with a solid tumor. CDR3 region: CASSTGGAANEKLFF. The CDR3 DNA reads TGTGCCAGCTCCACCGGGGGGGCTGCTAATGAAAAACTGTTTTTT.